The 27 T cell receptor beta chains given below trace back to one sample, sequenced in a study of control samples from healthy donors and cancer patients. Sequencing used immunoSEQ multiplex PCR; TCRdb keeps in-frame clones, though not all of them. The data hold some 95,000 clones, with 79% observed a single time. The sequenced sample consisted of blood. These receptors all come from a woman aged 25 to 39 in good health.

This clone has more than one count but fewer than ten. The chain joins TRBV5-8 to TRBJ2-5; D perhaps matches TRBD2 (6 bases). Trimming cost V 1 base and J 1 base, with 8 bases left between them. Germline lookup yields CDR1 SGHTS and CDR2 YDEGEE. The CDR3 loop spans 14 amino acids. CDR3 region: CASSLWGVQETQYF. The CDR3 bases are TGTGCCAGCAGCTTGTGGGGGGTCCAAGAGACCCAGTACTTC.

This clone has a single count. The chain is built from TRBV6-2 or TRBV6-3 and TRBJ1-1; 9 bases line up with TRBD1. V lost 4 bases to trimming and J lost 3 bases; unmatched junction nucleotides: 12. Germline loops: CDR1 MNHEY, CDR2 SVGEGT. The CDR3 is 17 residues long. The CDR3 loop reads CASSSTLTGGRDTEAFF. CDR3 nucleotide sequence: TGTGCCAGCAGTTCCACGCTTACAGGGGGCAGGGACACTGAAGCTTTCTTT.

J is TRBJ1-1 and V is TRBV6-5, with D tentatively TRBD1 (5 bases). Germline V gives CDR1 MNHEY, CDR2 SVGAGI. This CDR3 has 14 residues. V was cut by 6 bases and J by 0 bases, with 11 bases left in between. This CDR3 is CASRQGLLNTEAFF. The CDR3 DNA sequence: TGTGCCAGCAGGCAGGGACTGTTGAACACTGAAGCTTTCTTT.

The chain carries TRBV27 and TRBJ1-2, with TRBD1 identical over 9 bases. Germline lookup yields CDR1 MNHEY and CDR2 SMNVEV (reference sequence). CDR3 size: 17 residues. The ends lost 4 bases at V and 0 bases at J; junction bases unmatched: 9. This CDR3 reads CASSSYRDRASNYGYTF. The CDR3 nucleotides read TGTGCCAGCAGTTCGTACCGGGACAGGGCCTCTAACTATGGCTACACCTTC.

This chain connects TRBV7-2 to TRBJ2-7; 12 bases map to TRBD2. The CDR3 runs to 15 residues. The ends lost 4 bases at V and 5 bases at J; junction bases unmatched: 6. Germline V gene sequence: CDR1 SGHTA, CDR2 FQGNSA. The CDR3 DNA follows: TGTGCCAGCAGCTCCTCGACTAGCGGGGGTCACGAGCAGTACTTC. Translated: CASSSSTSGGHEQYF.

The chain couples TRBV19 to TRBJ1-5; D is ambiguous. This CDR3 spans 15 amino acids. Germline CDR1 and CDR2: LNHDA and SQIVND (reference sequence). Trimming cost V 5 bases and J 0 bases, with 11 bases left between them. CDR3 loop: CASSSDGYSNQPQHF. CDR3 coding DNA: TGTGCCAGTAGTTCCGACGGTTATAGCAATCAGCCCCAGCATTTT.

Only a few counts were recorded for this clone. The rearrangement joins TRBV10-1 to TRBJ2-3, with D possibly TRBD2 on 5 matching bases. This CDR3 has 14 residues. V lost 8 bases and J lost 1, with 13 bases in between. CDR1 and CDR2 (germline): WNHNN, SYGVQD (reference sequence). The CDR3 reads CASSRRTGTDTQYF. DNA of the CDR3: TGCGCCAGCTCCCGGCGGACTGGCACAGATACGCAGTATTTT.

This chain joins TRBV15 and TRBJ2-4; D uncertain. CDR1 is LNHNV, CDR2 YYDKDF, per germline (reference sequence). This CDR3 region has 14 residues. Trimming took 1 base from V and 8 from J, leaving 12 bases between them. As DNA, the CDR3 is TGTGCCACCAGCAGAGGGACGGACCGGGACATTCAGTACTTC. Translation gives CATSRGTDRDIQYF. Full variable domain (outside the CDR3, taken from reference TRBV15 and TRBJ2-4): DAMVIQNPRYQVTQFGKPVTLSCSQTLNHNVMYWYQQKSSQAPKLLFHYYDKDFNNEADTPDNFQSRRPNTSFCFLDIRSPGLGDTAMYLCATSRGTDRDIQYFGAGTRLSVL.

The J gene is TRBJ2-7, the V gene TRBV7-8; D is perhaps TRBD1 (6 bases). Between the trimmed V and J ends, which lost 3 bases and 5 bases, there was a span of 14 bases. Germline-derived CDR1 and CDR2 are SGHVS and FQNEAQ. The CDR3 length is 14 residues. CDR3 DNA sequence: TGTGCCAGCAGCTTTTTGGGGGCGCTCCACGAGCAGTACTTC. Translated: CASSFLGALHEQYF.

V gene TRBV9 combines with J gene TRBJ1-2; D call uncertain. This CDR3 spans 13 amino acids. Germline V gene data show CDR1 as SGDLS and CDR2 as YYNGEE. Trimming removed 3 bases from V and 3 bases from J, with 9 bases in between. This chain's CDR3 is CASSGVSYYGYTF. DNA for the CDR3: TGTGCCAGCAGCGGGGTCAGTTACTATGGCTACACCTTC.

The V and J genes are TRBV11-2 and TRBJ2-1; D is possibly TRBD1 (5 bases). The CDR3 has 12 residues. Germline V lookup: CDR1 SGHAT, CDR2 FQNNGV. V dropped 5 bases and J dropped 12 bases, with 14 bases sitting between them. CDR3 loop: CASSQVRVWQFF. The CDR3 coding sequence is TGTGCCAGCAGCCAGGTCAGGGTTTGGCAGTTCTTC.

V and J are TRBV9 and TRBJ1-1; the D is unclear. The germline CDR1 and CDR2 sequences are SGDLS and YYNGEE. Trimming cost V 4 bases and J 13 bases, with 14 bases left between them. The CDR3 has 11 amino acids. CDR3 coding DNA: TGTGCCAGCAGCCCCCCGCCCCACGATTTCTTT. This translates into CASSPPPHDFF.

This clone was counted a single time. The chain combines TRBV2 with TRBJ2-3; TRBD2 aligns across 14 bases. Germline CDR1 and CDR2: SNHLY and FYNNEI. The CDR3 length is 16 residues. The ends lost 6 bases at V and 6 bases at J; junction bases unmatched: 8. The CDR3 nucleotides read TGTGCCAGCAGGACCGGACTAGCGGGGGGCCGGGATACGCAGTATTTT. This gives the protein CASRTGLAGGRDTQYF.

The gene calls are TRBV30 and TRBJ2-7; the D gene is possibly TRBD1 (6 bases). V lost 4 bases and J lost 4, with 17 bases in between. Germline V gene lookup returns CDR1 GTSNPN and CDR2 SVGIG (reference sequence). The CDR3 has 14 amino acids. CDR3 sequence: CAWTPRHREYEQYF. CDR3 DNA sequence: TGTGCCTGGACCCCAAGACACAGGGAGTACGAGCAGTACTTC.

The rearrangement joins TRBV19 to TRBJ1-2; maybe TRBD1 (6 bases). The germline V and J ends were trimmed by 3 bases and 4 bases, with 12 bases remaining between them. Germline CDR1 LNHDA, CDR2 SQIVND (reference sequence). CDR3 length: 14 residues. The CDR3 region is CASSIRGRSYGYTF. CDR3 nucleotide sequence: TGTGCCAGTAGTATCCGGGGGCGGTCCTATGGCTACACCTTC. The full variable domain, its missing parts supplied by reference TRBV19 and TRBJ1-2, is DGGITQSPKYLFRKEGQNVTLSCEQNLNHDAMYWYRQDPGQGLRLIYYSQIVNDFQKGDIAEGYSVSREKKESFPLTVTSAQKNPTAFYLCASSIRGRSYGYTFGSGTRLTVV.

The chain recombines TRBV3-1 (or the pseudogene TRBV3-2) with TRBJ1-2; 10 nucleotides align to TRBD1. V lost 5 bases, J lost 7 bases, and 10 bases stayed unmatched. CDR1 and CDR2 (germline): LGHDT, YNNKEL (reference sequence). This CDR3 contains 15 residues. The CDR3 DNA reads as TGTGCCAGCAGCACCCGACCTGGACAGGGGGGTGGCTACACCTTC. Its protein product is CASSTRPGQGGGYTF.

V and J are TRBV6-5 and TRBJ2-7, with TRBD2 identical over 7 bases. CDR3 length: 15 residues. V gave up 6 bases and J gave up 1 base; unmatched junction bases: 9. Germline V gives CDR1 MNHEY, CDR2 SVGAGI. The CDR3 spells CASRDWKRGSYEQYF. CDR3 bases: TGTGCCAGCAGGGATTGGAAGCGGGGATCCTACGAGCAGTACTTC.

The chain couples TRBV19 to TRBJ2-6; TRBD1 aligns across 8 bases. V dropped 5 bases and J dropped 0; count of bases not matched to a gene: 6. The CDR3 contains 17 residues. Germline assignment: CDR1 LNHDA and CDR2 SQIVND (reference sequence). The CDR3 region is CASSPRTGSSGANVLTF. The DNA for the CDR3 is TGTGCCAGTAGTCCAAGGACAGGGAGCTCTGGGGCCAACGTCCTGACTTTC.

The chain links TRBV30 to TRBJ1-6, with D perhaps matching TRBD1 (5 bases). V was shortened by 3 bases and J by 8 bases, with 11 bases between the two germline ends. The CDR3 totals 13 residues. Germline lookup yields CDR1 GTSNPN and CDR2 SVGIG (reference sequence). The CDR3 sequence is CAWSPTGDSPLHF. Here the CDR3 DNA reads TGTGCCTGGAGCCCCACGGGGGATTCACCCCTCCACTTT.

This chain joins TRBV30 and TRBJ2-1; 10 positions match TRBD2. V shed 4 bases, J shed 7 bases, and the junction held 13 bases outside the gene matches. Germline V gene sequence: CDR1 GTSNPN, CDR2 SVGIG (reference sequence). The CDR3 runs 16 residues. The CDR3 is CAWTAPPGLATNEQFF. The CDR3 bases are TGTGCCTGGACCGCCCCTCCGGGACTAGCGACGAATGAGCAGTTCTTC.

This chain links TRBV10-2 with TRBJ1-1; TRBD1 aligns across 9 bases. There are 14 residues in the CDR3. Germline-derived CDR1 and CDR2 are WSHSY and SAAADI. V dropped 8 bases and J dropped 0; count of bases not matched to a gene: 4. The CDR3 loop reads CASGGDRVNTEAFF. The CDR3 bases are TGCGCCAGCGGGGGGGACAGGGTGAACACTGAAGCTTTCTTT.

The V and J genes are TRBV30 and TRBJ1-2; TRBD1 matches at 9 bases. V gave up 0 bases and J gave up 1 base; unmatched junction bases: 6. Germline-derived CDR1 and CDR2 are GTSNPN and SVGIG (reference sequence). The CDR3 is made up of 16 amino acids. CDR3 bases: TGTGCCTGGAGTGTAGGCTCGGGACAGGGTAACTATGGCTACACCTTC. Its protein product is CAWSVGSGQGNYGYTF.

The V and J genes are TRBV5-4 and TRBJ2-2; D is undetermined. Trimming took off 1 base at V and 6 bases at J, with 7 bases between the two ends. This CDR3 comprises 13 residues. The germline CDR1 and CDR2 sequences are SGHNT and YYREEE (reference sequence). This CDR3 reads CASSLPVAGELFF. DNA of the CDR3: TGTGCCAGCAGCTTGCCGGTTGCCGGGGAGCTGTTTTTT.

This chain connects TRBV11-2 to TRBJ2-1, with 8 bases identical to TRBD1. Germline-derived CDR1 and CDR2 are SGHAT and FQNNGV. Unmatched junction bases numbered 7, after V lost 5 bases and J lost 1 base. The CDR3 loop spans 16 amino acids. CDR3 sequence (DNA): TGTGCCAGCAGCGGGAGGACAGGGAGGTCCTACAATGAGCAGTTCTTC. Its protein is CASSGRTGRSYNEQFF. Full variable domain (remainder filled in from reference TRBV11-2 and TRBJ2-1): EAGVAQSPRYKIIEKRQSVAFWCNPISGHATLYWYQQILGQGPKLLIQFQNNGVVDDSQLPKDRFSAERLKGVDSTLKIQPAKLEDSAVYLCASSGRTGRSYNEQFFGPGTRLTVL.

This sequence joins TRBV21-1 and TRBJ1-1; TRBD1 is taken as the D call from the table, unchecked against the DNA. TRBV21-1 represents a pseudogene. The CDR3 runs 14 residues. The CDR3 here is CASSKRWGRTEAFF. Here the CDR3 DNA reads TGTGCCAGCAGCAAAAGGTGGGGGCGGACTGAAGCTTTCTTT.

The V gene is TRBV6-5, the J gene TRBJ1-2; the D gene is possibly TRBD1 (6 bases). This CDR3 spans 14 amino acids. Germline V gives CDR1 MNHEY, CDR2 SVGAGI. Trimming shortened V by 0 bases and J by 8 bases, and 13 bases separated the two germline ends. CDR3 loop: CASSYSRTAVGYTF. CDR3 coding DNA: TGTGCCAGCAGTTACTCAAGGACAGCTGTCGGCTACACCTTC.

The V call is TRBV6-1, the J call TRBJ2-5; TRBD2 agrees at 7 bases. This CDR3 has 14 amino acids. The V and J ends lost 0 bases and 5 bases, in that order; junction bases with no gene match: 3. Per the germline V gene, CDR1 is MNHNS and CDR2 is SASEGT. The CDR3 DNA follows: TGTGCCAGCAGTGAAGCGGGAGGGCAGGAGACCCAGTACTTC. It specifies CASSEAGGQETQYF.